A single sample is the source of the 4 T cell receptor beta chains below, sequenced in a study of OX40 agonist ivuxolimab in advanced cancers. Clones were sequenced by immunoSEQ multiplex PCR, and TCRdb holds only the in-frame ones, with some missing. The profile shows about 60,000 clones, around 81% of them singletons. The sequencing here drew on CD4+ or CD8+ T cells sorted from blood, taken in a trial of the OX40 agonist ivuxolimab. The receptor set was obtained from an adult with an advanced solid tumor such as melanoma, head and neck, liver or kidney cancer.

V is TRBV9 and J is TRBJ1-2; D is unclear. Germline lookup yields CDR1 SGDLS and CDR2 YYNGEE. V lost 3 bases, J lost 4 bases, and 16 bases lay in between. The length of the CDR3 is 15 residues. CDR3 sequence reads: CASSAGDLPTYGYTF. The CDR3 DNA reads as TGTGCCAGCAGCGCCGGAGATCTCCCCACCTATGGCTACACCTTC.

The rearrangement uses TRBV30 and TRBJ2-4, with TRBD2 as a possible D gene (6 bases). With 0 bases removed from V and 7 bases from J, the gap between germline ends came to 13 bases. CDR1 is GTSNPN and CDR2 is SVGIG in the germline V gene (reference sequence). This CDR3 is 14 amino acids long. The CDR3 protein is CAWSVRGGVNIQYF. CDR3 nucleotides: TGTGCCTGGAGTGTACGGGGAGGTGTGAACATTCAGTACTTC.

V usage is TRBV6-4 and J usage is TRBJ1-4, with 8 bases aligning to TRBD1. CDR1 is MRHNA and CDR2 is SNTAGT in the germline V gene. The J segment lost 6 bases and the V segment lost 0 bases, leaving 6 bases of the junction unmatched. The CDR3 sequence is 16 residues long. CDR3 coding DNA: TGTGCCAGCAGTGACTCGGGGACAGGTGGGCATGAAAAACTGTTTTTT. The encoded protein is CASSDSGTGGHEKLFF.

CDR3 residues: CASSLVGPGSYEQYF. CDR3 DNA: TGTGCCAGCAGCTTGGTCGGGCCCGGCTCCTACGAGCAGTACTTC. This rearrangement joins TRBV5-4 to TRBJ2-7; D not certain. The germline V and J ends were trimmed by 0 bases and 0 bases, with 10 bases remaining between them. The CDR3 is 15 amino acids. Germline V gene data show CDR1 as SGHNT and CDR2 as YYREEE (reference sequence).